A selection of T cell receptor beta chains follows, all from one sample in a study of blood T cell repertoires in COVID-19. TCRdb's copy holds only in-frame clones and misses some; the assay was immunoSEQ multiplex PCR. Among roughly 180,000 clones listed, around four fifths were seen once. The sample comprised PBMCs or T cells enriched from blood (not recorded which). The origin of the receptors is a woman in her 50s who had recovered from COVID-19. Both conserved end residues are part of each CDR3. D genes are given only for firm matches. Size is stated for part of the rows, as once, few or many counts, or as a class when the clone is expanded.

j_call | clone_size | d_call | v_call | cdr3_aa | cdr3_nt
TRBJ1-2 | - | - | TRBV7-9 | CASSVSGRIPGYTF | TGTGCCAGCAGCGTTTCGGGTCGGATCCCTGGCTACACCTTC
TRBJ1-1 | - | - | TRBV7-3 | CASSTHMNTEAFF | TGTGCCAGCAGCACCCACATGAACACTGAAGCTTTCTTT
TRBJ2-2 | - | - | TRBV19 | CASWGRATGELFF | TGTGCCAGTTGGGGCCGGGCCACCGGGGAGCTGTTTTTT
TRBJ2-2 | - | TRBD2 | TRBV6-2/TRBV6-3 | CASSQGLAPGELFF | TGTGCCAGCAGCCAAGGACTAGCGCCCGGGGAGCTGTTTTTT
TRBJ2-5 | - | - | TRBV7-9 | CASSYRETQYF | TGTGCCAGCAGCTATAGAGAGACCCAGTACTTC
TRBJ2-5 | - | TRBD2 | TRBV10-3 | CAIRPEAGESQETQYF | TGTGCCATCAGGCCAGAAGCGGGGGAGTCTCAAGAGACCCAGTACTTC
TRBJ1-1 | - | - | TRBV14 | CASSHRQPEAFF | TGTGCCAGCAGCCACCGACAGCCTGAAGCTTTCTTT
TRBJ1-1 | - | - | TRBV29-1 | CSVDRGMNTEAFF | TGCAGCGTTGATCGGGGAATGAACACTGAAGCTTTCTTT
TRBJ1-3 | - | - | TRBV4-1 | CASSQEGSSGNTIYF | TGCGCCAGCAGCCAAGAGGGGAGCTCTGGAAACACCATATATTTT
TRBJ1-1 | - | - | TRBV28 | CASSLSPGSANTEAFF | TGTGCCAGCAGTTTAAGTCCAGGGTCGGCCAACACTGAAGCTTTCTTT
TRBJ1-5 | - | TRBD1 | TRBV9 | CASSSQGAAGQPQHF | TGTGCCAGCAGCTCCCAGGGGGCCGCGGGGCAGCCCCAGCATTTT
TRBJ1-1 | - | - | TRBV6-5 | CASCSGGNTEAFF | TGTGCCAGCTGCAGCGGGGGGAACACTGAAGCTTTCTTT
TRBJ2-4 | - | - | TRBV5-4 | CASSFGGLAKNIQYF | TGTGCCAGCAGCTTTGGCGGGCTAGCCAAAAACATTCAGTACTTC
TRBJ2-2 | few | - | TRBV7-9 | CASSLGQGELFF | TGTGCCAGCAGCTTAGGTCAGGGGGAGCTGTTTTTT
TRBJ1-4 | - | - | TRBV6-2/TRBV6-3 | CASSSGQHATNEKLFF | TGTGCCAGCAGTTCAGGACAGCATGCAACTAATGAAAAACTGTTTTTT
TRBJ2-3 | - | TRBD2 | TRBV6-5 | CASMRAGGSTDTQYF | TGTGCCAGCATGAGAGCGGGGGGGAGCACAGATACGCAGTATTTT
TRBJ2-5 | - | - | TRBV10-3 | CAISEVWGETQYF | TGTGCCATCAGTGAGGTCTGGGGCGAGACCCAGTACTTC
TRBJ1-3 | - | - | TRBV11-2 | CASSLGQGAGAGNTIYF | TGTGCCAGCAGCTTAGGGCAAGGGGCAGGAGCGGGAAACACCATATATTTT
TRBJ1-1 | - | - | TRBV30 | CAWSARHLGGAFF | TGTGCCTGGAGTGCGAGACATCTGGGGGGGGCTTTCTTT
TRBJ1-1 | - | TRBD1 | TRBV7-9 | CASSMGQGAAEAFF | TGTGCCAGCAGCATGGGACAGGGGGCGGCTGAAGCTTTCTTT
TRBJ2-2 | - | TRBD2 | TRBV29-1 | CSVGPGGGTGELFF | TGCAGCGTTGGCCCCGGGGGGGGCACCGGGGAGCTGTTTTTT
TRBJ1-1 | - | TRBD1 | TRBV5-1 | CASSSRDRSIAFF | TGCGCCAGCAGCTCCCGGGACAGAAGTATAGCTTTCTTT
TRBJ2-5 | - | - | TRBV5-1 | CASSPEGETQYF | TGCGCCAGCAGCCCGGAGGGAGAGACCCAGTACTTC
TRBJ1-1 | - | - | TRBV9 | CASRPPIPGQDTEAFF | TGTGCCAGCAGGCCACCCATTCCGGGACAAGACACTGAAGCTTTCTTT
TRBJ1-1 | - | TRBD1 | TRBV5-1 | CASSSLGQGAEAFF | TGCGCCAGCAGTTCCTTAGGACAGGGGGCTGAAGCTTTCTTT
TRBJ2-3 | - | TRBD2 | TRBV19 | CASSITSGSLDTQYF | TGTGCCAGTAGTATTACTAGCGGGAGTTTAGATACGCAGTATTTT
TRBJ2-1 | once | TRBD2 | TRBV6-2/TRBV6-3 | CASSYPSGRAGEQFF | TGTGCCAGCAGTTACCCTAGCGGGAGGGCCGGGGAGCAGTTCTTC
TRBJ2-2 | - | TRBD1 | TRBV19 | CASSARQGLGVGELFF | TGTGCCAGTAGTGCGAGACAGGGCCTAGGGGTCGGGGAGCTGTTTTTT
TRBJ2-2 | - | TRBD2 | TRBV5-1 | CASRAGTSGGVKNTGELFF | TGCGCCAGCAGAGCCGGGACTAGCGGGGGCGTTAAGAACACCGGGGAGCTGTTTTTT
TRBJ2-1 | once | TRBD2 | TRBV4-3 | CASSQDRSGRGEFF | TGCGCCAGCAGCCAAGATCGGAGCGGGAGAGGGGAGTTCTTC
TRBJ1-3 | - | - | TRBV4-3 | CASSQGGGPGNTIYF | TGCGCCAGCAGCCAAGGCGGGGGGCCCGGAAACACCATATATTTT
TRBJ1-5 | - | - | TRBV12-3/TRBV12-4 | CASGRQRNQPQHF | TGTGCCAGCGGCAGACAGCGCAATCAGCCCCAGCATTTT
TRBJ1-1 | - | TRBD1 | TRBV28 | CASSPRGQGGTEAFF | TGTGCCAGCAGTCCTAGGGGACAGGGGGGGACTGAAGCTTTCTTT
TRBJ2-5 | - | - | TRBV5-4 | CASSLAGRKTQYF | TGTGCCAGCAGCTTGGCAGGTCGGAAGACCCAGTACTTC
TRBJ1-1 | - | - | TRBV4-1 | CASSQYTTRGGEREAFF | TGCGCCAGCAGCCAATATACCACTAGGGGAGGGGAGCGCGAAGCTTTCTTT
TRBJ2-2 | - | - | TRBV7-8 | CASSLGGNANTGELFF | TGTGCCAGCAGCTTAGGCGGAAACGCGAACACCGGGGAGCTGTTTTTT
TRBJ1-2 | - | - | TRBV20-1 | CSARGEGAYTF | TGCAGTGCTAGAGGGGAGGGCGCCTACACCTTC
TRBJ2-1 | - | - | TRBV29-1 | CSVEQYNEQFF | TGCAGCGTTGAGCAGTACAATGAGCAGTTCTTC
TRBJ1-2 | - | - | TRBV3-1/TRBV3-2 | CASSQGRGIVYGYTF | TGTGCCAGCAGCCAAGGCAGGGGTATCGTCTATGGCTACACCTTC
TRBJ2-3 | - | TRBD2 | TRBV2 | CASLGTSLSGADTQYF | TGTGCCAGCCTCGGGACTAGCTTATCGGGAGCAGATACGCAGTATTTT
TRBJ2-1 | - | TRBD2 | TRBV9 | CASSWGTSLPEQFF | TGTGCCAGCAGCTGGGGGACTAGCCTCCCTGAGCAGTTCTTC
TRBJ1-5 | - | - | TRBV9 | CASSDPGSNQPQHF | TGTGCCAGCAGCGACCCCGGTAGCAATCAGCCCCAGCATTTT
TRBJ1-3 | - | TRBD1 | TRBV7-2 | CASSGQGGSGNTIYF | TGTGCCAGCAGCGGACAGGGGGGATCTGGAAACACCATATATTTT
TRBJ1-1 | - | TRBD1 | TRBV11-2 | CASSLEGTGAMEEAFF | TGTGCCAGCAGCTTAGAAGGGACAGGGGCCATGGAGGAAGCTTTCTTT
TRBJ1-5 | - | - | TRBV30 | CAWSLSSQQPQHF | TGTGCCTGGAGTTTATCGTCTCAGCAGCCCCAGCATTTT
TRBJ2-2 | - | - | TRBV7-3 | CASRQSNTGELFF | TGTGCCTCCCGACAGTCGAACACCGGGGAGCTGTTTTTT
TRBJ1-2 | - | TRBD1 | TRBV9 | CASSAKTGPYGYTF | TGTGCCAGCAGCGCTAAGACAGGGCCCTATGGCTACACCTTC
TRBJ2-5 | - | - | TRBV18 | CASSPGAGRETQYF | TGTGCCAGCTCACCGGGGGCAGGGCGAGAGACCCAGTACTTC
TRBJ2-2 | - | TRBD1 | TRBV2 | CASTGQGAGELFF | TGTGCCAGCACCGGACAGGGTGCCGGGGAGCTGTTTTTT
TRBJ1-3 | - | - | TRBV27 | CASSPDSSGNTIYF | TGTGCCAGCAGTCCCGACAGCTCTGGAAACACCATATATTTT
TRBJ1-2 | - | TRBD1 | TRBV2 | CASRTGSGGYGYTF | TGTGCCAGCAGGACAGGCTCAGGGGGCTATGGCTACACCTTC
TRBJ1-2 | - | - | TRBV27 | CASSPRSGGSDYGYTF | TGTGCCAGCAGTCCGCGTAGCGGGGGGAGCGACTATGGCTACACCTTC